Described below is a single TCR beta chain sequence and its context. Germline CDR1 and CDR2: SGHAT and FQNNGV. The CDR3 consists of 18 residues. V was pared by 4 bases and J by 0 bases, with 20 bases between. The data originate from a study of control samples from healthy donors and cancer patients. Repertoires were generated with immunoSEQ multiplex PCR, while TCRdb's copy carries only in-frame clones and drops some. Of about 140,000 clones detected, roughly nine tenths appear once; the ten largest clones hold more than 6.5%. This TCR came from a man between 18 and 35 years old in good health. Source material: blood. The chain has TRBV11-2 and TRBJ2-3; TRBD1 might be the D (5 bases). The CDR3 DNA reads as TGTGCCAGCAGCTCCCAGCAATGGGGCCCGACTAGCACAGATACGCAGTATTTT. Amino acid sequence: CASSSQQWGPTSTDTQYF. The complete variable domain, with remaining parts taken from reference TRBV11-2 and TRBJ2-3, reads EAGVAQSPRYKIIEKRQSVAFWCNPISGHATLYWYQQILGQGPKLLIQFQNNGVVDDSQLPKDRFSAERLKGVDSTLKIQPAKLEDSAVYLCASSSQQWGPTSTDTQYFGPGTRLTVL.